This T cell receptor beta chain was identified in a study of metastatic and nonmetastatic thyroid tumors. Overall study: Repertoires from blood and tumor or nodule tissue of malignant and benign thyroid patients were compared. Study-level points and caveats: Malignant tumors reportedly showed significantly higher TCR beta diversity than benign nodules in both blood and tumor.

On this clone: The antigen is unknown.

Authors' data handling: The study's classifier, a distant-metastasis tool for papillary thyroid cancer, was built using CDR3 differences across clinicopathological groups. MiXCR re-clonotyped the PCR reads for TCRdb. The V and J calls were not made by the authors but by TCRdb's processing. The sample lists about 33,000 clones; 15% to 20% were seen once. All patients were treatment-naive before thyroid surgery. The receptor was derived from a male donor with papillary thyroid cancer or a benign thyroid nodule (not recorded which). Some clones in this sample may be carry-over from other donors' samples. Sequences were obtained from blood.

The CDR3 spells CASSRHYTEAFF. The CDR3 DNA sequence: TGTGCCAGCAGCCGACATTACACTGAAGCTTTCTTT. The rearrangement links TRBV11-2 to TRBJ1-1; no reliable D call. Trimming removed 5 bases at V and 3 bases at J, with 7 bases between. The CDR3 is made up of 12 amino acids. The germline CDR1 and CDR2 sequences are SGHAT and FQNNGV.